The T cell receptor (beta chain) described here comes from a study of T-cell reconstitution after alpha-beta-depleted transplantation in children. The V gene's germline CDR1 is ENHRY and CDR2 SYGVKD. V lost 8 bases and J 4 bases, leaving 17 bases between the germline ends. The CDR3 has 14 amino acids. For TCRbeta, the library was prepared with unique molecular identifiers. Via MiXCR, TCRdb re-called the PCR reads, giving one row per CDR3 protein. The profile shows some 530,000 distinct CDR3 sequences, approximately 12% of them singletons. The TCR was taken from a human donor who donated a stem cell graft to a child with combined immunodeficiency. This material consisted of PBMCs from the stem cell graft donor, taken from the stem cell graft. The V call is TRBV10-3, the J call TRBJ1-2; D perhaps matches TRBD1 (5 bases). This CDR3 reads CAIGGGDWIYGYTF. The CDR3 DNA reads as TGTGCCATCGGCGGGGGAGATTGGATCTATGGCTACACCTTC.